The next 5 T cell receptor beta chains were all read from a single sample in a study of T-cell reconstitution after alpha-beta-depleted transplantation in children. Preparing the TCRbeta library involved the use of unique molecular identifiers. TCRdb reanalysed the PCR reads using MiXCR and keeps one entry per CDR3 protein. The sample lists hundreds of thousands of distinct CDR3 sequences; 13% were seen once. Sequences were derived from PBMCs, sampled before TCRalphabeta/CD19-depleted stem cell transplant. All receptors derive from a girl aged 2 to 10 with congenital amegakaryocytic thrombocytopenia, due to receive a stem cell transplant.

This clonotype was counted ten times or more. The chain links TRBV20-1 to TRBJ2-3; 9 bases line up with TRBD2. With 6 bases clipped from V and 2 bases from J, the junction kept 9 bases outside the gene matches. The CDR3 length is 15 residues. The germline gives CDR1 DFQATT, CDR2 SNEGSKA (reference sequence). This CDR3 reads CSARLASGNTDTQYF. CDR3 coding DNA: TGCAGTGCACGACTGGCTAGCGGGAACACAGATACGCAGTATTTT.

As for this clonotype: One junction end disagrees with the germline gene, perhaps due to a read error. For the CDR3, the DNA is TGTGCCATCAGTGAGTCGACCGGGACAGGGCGCAATGAGCAGGTCTTC. Translation: CAISESTGTGRNEQVF. V is TRBV10-3 and J is TRBJ2-1, with TRBD1 matching over 9 bases. CDR3 size: 16 residues. Looked up from germline, CDR1 is ENHRY and CDR2 is SYGVKD.

A few counts support this clonotype. This chain links TRBV5-5 with TRBJ2-1; 7 positions match TRBD1. The CDR3 length is 15 residues. Germline lookup yields CDR1 SGHKS and CDR2 YYEKEE (reference sequence). J was trimmed by 4 bases and V by 2 bases; bases with no gene match: 6. CDR3 region: CASSFTRTGYNEQFF. DNA for the CDR3: TGTGCCAGCAGCTTTACAAGGACAGGATACAATGAGCAGTTCTTC.

This chain connects TRBV7-8 to TRBJ2-1; D call uncertain. This CDR3 has 14 residues. The V end lost 3 bases, the J end lost 8 bases, and 14 bases lay between the germline ends. Germline V CDR1 and CDR2: SGHVS, FQNEAQ. CDR3 sequence reads: CASSFRRSEDEQFF. CDR3 in DNA: TGTGCCAGCAGCTTCCGTCGGTCCGAGGATGAGCAGTTCTTC.

Ten or more counts support this clonotype. The genes are TRBV4-2 and TRBJ2-5; a possible D gene is TRBD2 (6 bases). Trimming removed 1 base at V and 4 bases at J, with 13 bases between. CDR1 is LGHNA, CDR2 YNFKEQ, per germline. The CDR3 totals 15 residues. As DNA, the CDR3 is TGTGCCAGCAGCCAAGTTCTAGGAGGGCGAGAGACCCAGTACTTC. It yields the protein CASSQVLGGRETQYF.